One sample yielded the 25 T cell receptor beta chains listed below, sequenced in a study of vaccination and CD4 T cells after COVID-19. Sequence data for DNA of cultured CD4+ T cells were generated by the Oncomine TCR Beta short-read assay. Each CDR3 protein gets one entry after TCRdb re-called the PCR reads with MiXCR. The sample shows some 10,000 distinct CDR3 sequences, approximately 48% of them seen only once. Their antigen targets remain unknown. Described treatment: roughly 10-day PBMC culture with coronavirus spike peptide pools or control peptides (ViraFEST assay). What was sequenced was CD4+ T cells from blood, cultured in vitro. The source of these receptors is a human donor who had recovered from COVID-19.

This clonotype was detected once. The J gene is TRBJ1-1, the V gene TRBV19, with 10 bases matching TRBD1. Germline V gives CDR1 LNHDA, CDR2 SQIVND (reference sequence). The CDR3 consists of 14 residues. V lost 6 bases to trimming and J lost 6 bases; unmatched junction nucleotides: 7. CDR3 in DNA: TGTGCCAGTAGGATCCGGGACAGGGGCCCTGAAGCTTTCTTT. It encodes CASRIRDRGPEAFF.

V and J are TRBV9 and TRBJ1-5; D is unresolved. The CDR3 length is 13 residues. V shed 3 bases and J shed 9 bases, with 13 bases lying between them. Germline V CDR1 and CDR2: SGDLS, YYNGEE. CDR3 loop: CASSARLSGPQHF. The CDR3 DNA is TGTGCCAGCAGCGCCCGATTATCAGGGCCCCAGCATTTT.

The CDR3 DNA sequence: TGTGCCAGCAGTCCGGAAAGGAACACTGAAGCTTTCTTT. This translates into CASSPERNTEAFF. The J gene is TRBJ1-1, the V gene TRBV6-1; D is unresolved. Germline loops: CDR1 MNHNS, CDR2 SASEGT. The V end lost 5 bases, the J end lost 1 base, and 8 bases lay between the germline ends. This CDR3 contains 13 residues.

The chain employs TRBV12-3 or TRBV12-4 and TRBJ2-3; 9 nucleotides agree with TRBD1. The CDR3 runs 15 residues. V lost 7 bases, J lost 2 bases, and 7 bases stayed unmatched. The CDR3 sequence is CASTPQGADTDTQYF. In DNA, the CDR3 is TGTGCCAGCACTCCACAGGGGGCAGACACAGATACGCAGTATTTT.

This clonotype was counted only a few times. V usage is TRBV7-2 and J usage is TRBJ1-2, with D perhaps matching TRBD1 (5 bases). CDR3 size: 13 residues. CDR1 and CDR2 from the germline V gene are SGHTA and FQGNSA. With 3 bases removed from V and 4 bases from J, the gap between germline ends came to 9 bases. CDR3 sequence: CASSFLTAYGYTF. CDR3 DNA: TGTGCCAGCAGCTTTCTGACAGCCTATGGCTACACCTTC.

The chain recombines TRBV6-1 with TRBJ1-4, with D perhaps matching TRBD1 (5 bases). Germline loops: CDR1 MNHNS, CDR2 SASEGT. V was clipped by 5 bases and J by 0 bases, with 10 bases between them. This CDR3 region has 15 residues. This CDR3 is CASSIRGSTNEKLFF. CDR3 sequence (DNA): TGTGCCAGCAGTATTCGGGGCTCAACTAATGAAAAACTGTTTTTT.

The V gene is TRBV19, the J gene TRBJ2-5; D uncertain. Germline V lookup: CDR1 LNHDA, CDR2 SQIVND (reference sequence). V shed 1 base and J shed 1 base, with 7 bases lying between them. The CDR3 covers 14 residues. CDR3 coding DNA: TGTGCCAGTAGTATAGGGCCGAGCCAAGAGACCCAGTACTTC. It encodes CASSIGPSQETQYF.

J is TRBJ1-1 and V is TRBV20-1, with TRBD1 as a possible D gene (5 bases). The germline V gene encodes CDR1 DFQATT and CDR2 SNEGSKA (reference sequence). Trimming removed 0 bases from V and 0 bases from J, with 8 bases in between. This CDR3 has 14 residues. The DNA for the CDR3 is TGCAGTGCTAGAGAGGCAGGGATGAACACTGAAGCTTTCTTT. It translates to CSAREAGMNTEAFF.

This clonotype came up a few times. This chain connects TRBV6-5 to TRBJ1-2; no firm D call. The germline V and J ends were trimmed by 2 bases and 2 bases, with 6 bases remaining between them. The CDR3 sequence is 13 residues long. The germline CDR1 and CDR2 sequences are MNHEY and SVGAGI. In DNA, the CDR3 is TGTGCCAGCAGTTACGCGGCCAACTATGGCTACACCTTC. Translation: CASSYAANYGYTF.

This clonotype was counted between two and nine times. The CDR3 loop is CASRTHRDRVMKAFF. In nucleotides, the CDR3 is TGTGCCAGCAGGACTCACCGGGACAGGGTGATGAAAGCTTTCTTT. The chain carries TRBV6-2 or TRBV6-3 and TRBJ1-1, with 9 bases fitting TRBD1. From germline, CDR1 is MNHEY and CDR2 SVGEGT. The CDR3 spans 15 residues. Trimming cost V 6 bases and J 9 bases; bases outside gene matches: 14.

J is TRBJ1-2 and V is TRBV10-3; D uncertain. Trimming removed 0 bases at V and 2 bases at J, with 7 bases between. Per germline, CDR1 ENHRY and CDR2 SYGVKD. The CDR3 is 14 amino acids. CDR3 nucleotide sequence: TGTGCCATCAGTGAGTCTAGGGAGAACTATGGCTACACCTTC. It yields the protein CAISESRENYGYTF.

The CDR3 nucleotides are TGTGCCAGCAGGGTTCCGGGACTAAACACCGGGGAGCTGTTTTTT. Translating it yields CASRVPGLNTGELFF. This sequence joins TRBV7-2 and TRBJ2-2, with TRBD2 matching 7 bases. This CDR3 comprises 15 residues. V lost 6 bases and J lost 2; bases outside the gene matches: 6. Germline V gene sequence: CDR1 SGHTA, CDR2 FQGNSA. The whole variable domain, filled in from reference TRBV7-2 and TRBJ2-2, reads GAGVSQSPSNKVTEKGKDVELRCDPISGHTALYWYRQSLGQGLEFLIYFQGNSAPDKSGLPSDRFSAERTGGSVSTLTIQRTQQEDSAVYLCASRVPGLNTGELFFGEGSRLTVL.

This clonotype turned up a few times. The CDR3 reads CATSARVNTGELFF. The CDR3 nucleotides are TGTGCCACCAGTGCAAGGGTTAACACCGGGGAGCTGTTTTTT. The rearrangement uses TRBV24-1 and TRBJ2-2; no reliable D call. Germline lookup yields CDR1 KGHDR and CDR2 SFDVKD. V was pared by 5 bases and J by 2 bases, with 8 bases between. The CDR3 has 14 residues.

This chain joins TRBV19 and TRBJ1-4; maybe TRBD1 (5 bases). The CDR3 is 15 residues long. V was clipped by 11 bases and J by 4 bases, with 20 bases between them. Germline V gene sequence: CDR1 LNHDA, CDR2 SQIVND (reference sequence). Written as DNA, the CDR3 is TGTGCCTGTGGGCAGGGATTCGCGGTTAATGAAAAACTGTTTTTT. Translated, it gives CACGQGFAVNEKLFF.

This chain links TRBV6-5 with TRBJ2-7; D assignment may be TRBD1 or TRBD2 (5 bases each). Germline V gene lookup returns CDR1 MNHEY and CDR2 SVGAGI. The length of the CDR3 is 15 residues. V shed 0 bases and J shed 3 bases, with 12 bases lying between them. The CDR3 nucleotides read TGTGCCAGCAGTTACTCGACGCAGGGAGTCTACGAGCAGTACTTC. Its translation is CASSYSTQGVYEQYF.

This chain uses TRBV7-9 with TRBJ1-2; 8 bases fit TRBD1. Germline CDR1 reads SEHNR; CDR2 reads FQNEAQ (reference sequence). Trimming took 7 bases from V and 2 from J; bases not matched to a gene: 12. The CDR3 loop spans 16 amino acids. The CDR3 region is CASTIQTGGGNYGYTF. The CDR3 DNA reads TGTGCCAGCACCATACAAACAGGGGGTGGGAACTATGGCTACACCTTC. The full variable domain, its missing parts supplied by reference TRBV7-9 and TRBJ1-2, is DTGVSQNPRHKITKRGQNVTFRCDPISEHNRLYWYRQTLGQGPEFLTYFQNEAQLEKSRLLSDRFSAERPKGSFSTLEIQRTEQGDSAMYLCASTIQTGGGNYGYTFGSGTRLTVV.

This rearrangement joins TRBV27 to TRBJ1-6, with 10 nucleotides matching TRBD1. The CDR3 extends over 21 amino acids. J gave up 1 base and V 1 base, and 13 bases lay outside the gene matches. Germline CDR1 and CDR2: MNHEY and SMNVEV (reference sequence). The CDR3 loop reads CASSLFYGTGVLESYNSPLHF. CDR3 bases: TGTGCCAGCAGTTTATTCTACGGGACAGGGGTTCTTGAGTCCTATAATTCACCCCTCCACTTT.

CDR3: CASSFGTGGYGNEQFF. Here the CDR3 DNA reads TGTGCCAGCAGTTTTGGGACAGGTGGCTATGGCAATGAGCAGTTCTTC. The gene calls are TRBV12-3 or TRBV12-4 and TRBJ2-1, with 8 bases matching TRBD1. The CDR3 totals 16 residues. J lost 6 bases, V lost 3 bases, and 10 bases had no gene match.

The J gene is TRBJ2-1, the V gene TRBV4-1, with TRBD1 as a possible D gene (5 bases). The ends were cut back, 3 bases at V and 4 bases at J, with 16 bases in the middle. The CDR3 extends over 16 amino acids. Germline loops: CDR1 MGHRA, CDR2 YSYEKL. The CDR3 is CASSHPGRAPYNEQFF. CDR3 nucleotide sequence: TGCGCCAGCAGCCATCCCGGCAGGGCCCCTTACAATGAGCAGTTCTTC.

The chain recombines TRBV20-1 with TRBJ1-1, with 9 bases that match TRBD1. V lost 2 bases to trimming and J lost 10 bases; unmatched junction nucleotides: 2. CDR3 length: 11 amino acids. Germline CDR1 DFQATT, CDR2 SNEGSKA (reference sequence). The CDR3 protein is CSARSDRGAFF. In DNA form, the CDR3 reads TGCAGTGCTAGATCGGACAGGGGAGCTTTCTTT.

The rearrangement links TRBV12-3 or TRBV12-4 to TRBJ1-1; D remains ambiguous. CDR3 length: 13 amino acids. Trimming stripped 0 bases from V and 3 bases from J, with 5 bases between. The CDR3 region is CASSLAGYTEAFF. The CDR3 DNA reads TGTGCCAGCAGTTTAGCCGGCTACACTGAAGCTTTCTTT.

CDR3 sequence: CASSREGGSYNSPLHF. For the CDR3, the DNA is TGTGCCAGCAGCCGCGAGGGGGGCTCCTATAATTCACCCCTCCACTTT. The chain links TRBV6-1 to TRBJ1-6, with D possibly TRBD1 on 6 matching bases. V was trimmed by 6 bases and J by 0 bases, leaving 12 bases between them. This CDR3 spans 16 amino acids. The V gene's germline CDR1 is MNHNS and CDR2 SASEGT.

The rearrangement joins TRBV2 to TRBJ2-7; D perhaps matches TRBD1 (6 bases). The germline CDR1 and CDR2 sequences are SNHLY and FYNNEI. V lost 4 bases to trimming and J lost 7 bases, with 14 bases between them. The CDR3 has 13 amino acids. The CDR3 here is CASSGRGRREQYF. The CDR3 nucleotides are TGTGCCAGCAGTGGCAGGGGACGTCGGGAGCAGTACTTC.

The J gene is TRBJ2-1, the V gene TRBV10-3; TRBD2 matches 8 bases. The CDR3 is 16 amino acids. CDR1 and CDR2 (germline): ENHRY, SYGVKD. J gave up 5 bases and V 3 bases, and 9 bases lay outside the gene matches. CDR3 sequence reads: CAISDYGGDFNNEQFF. In nucleotides, the CDR3 is TGTGCCATCAGTGATTACGGGGGGGATTTCAACAATGAGCAGTTCTTC.

V is TRBV6-2 or TRBV6-3 and J is TRBJ1-5; weak D call: TRBD1 (5 bases). From germline, CDR1 is MNHEY and CDR2 SVGEGT. The ends were cut back, 4 bases at V and 2 bases at J, with 12 bases in the middle. The CDR3 runs 15 residues. DNA of the CDR3: TGTGCCAGCAGTTCCCAGGGTCTTGGCAATCAGCCCCAGCATTTT. Its protein is CASSSQGLGNQPQHF.